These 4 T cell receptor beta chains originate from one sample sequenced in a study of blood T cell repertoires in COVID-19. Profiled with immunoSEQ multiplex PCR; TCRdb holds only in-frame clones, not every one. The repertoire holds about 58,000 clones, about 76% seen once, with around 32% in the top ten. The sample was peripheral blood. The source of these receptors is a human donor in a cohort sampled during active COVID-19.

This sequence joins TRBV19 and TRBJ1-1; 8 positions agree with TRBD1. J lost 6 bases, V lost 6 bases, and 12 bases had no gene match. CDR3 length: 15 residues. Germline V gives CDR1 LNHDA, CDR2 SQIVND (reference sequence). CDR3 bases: TGTGCCAGTAGGGAGTTCCGACAGGGGAGTTCTGAAGCTTTCTTT. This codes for CASREFRQGSSEAFF.

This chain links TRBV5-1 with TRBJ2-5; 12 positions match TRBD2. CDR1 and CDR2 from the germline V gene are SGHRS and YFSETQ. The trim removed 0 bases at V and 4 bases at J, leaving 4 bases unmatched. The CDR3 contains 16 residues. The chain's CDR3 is CASSLGGTSGSETQYF. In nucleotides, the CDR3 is TGCGCCAGCAGCTTGGGGGGGACTAGCGGGTCAGAGACCCAGTACTTC.

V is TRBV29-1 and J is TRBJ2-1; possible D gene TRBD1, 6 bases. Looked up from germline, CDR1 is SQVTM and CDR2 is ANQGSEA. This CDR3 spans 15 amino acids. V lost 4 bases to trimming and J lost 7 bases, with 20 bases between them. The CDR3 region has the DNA TGCAGCGTTGGTCCAAGGGGGAGATCGGATAATGAGCAGTTCTTC. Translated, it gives CSVGPRGRSDNEQFF.

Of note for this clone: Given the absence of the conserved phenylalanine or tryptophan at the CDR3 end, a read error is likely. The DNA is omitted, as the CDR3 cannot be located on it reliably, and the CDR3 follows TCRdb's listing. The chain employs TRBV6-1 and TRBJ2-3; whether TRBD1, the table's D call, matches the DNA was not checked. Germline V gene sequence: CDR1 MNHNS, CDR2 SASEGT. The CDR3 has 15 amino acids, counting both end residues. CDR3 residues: CASSEIPGQLFEGAV.